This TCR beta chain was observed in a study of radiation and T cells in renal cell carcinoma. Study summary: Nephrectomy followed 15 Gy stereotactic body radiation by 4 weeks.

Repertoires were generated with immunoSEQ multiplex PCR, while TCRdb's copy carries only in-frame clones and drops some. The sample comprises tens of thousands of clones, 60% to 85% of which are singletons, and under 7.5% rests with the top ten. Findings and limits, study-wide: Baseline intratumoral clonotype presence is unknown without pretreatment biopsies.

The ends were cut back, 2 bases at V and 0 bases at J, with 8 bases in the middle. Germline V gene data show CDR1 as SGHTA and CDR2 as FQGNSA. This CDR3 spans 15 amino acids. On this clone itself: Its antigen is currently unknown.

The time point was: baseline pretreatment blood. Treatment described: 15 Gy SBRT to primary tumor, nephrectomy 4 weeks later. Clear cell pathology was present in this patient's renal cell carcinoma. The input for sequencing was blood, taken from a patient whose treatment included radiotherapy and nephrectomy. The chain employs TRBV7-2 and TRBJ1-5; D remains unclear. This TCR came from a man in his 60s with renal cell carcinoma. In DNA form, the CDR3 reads TGTGCCAGCAGCTTACAAGATAATAGCAATCAGCCCCAGCATTTT. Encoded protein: CASSLQDNSNQPQHF.